This T cell receptor (beta chain) emerged from a study of blood T cell repertoires in COVID-19. Overall study context: The United States, Italy and Spain provided the acute and convalescent COVID-19 samples. Sources were T cells, B-cell-depleted T cells, or PBMCs; the material itself was cDNA or gDNA.

Clones were read by immunoSEQ multiplex PCR, and TCRdb kept only the in-frame ones, dropping some. Of roughly 340,000 clones in the sample, around 87% were seen once. Those who participated ranged in age from roughly 18 to 89 years and resided in about two dozen US areas. Participants reported their clinical history, and cohort assignment relied on those reports. The germline V gene has CDR1 WSHSY and CDR2 SAAADI. V shed 9 bases and J 7 bases; nucleotides not matched to a gene: 2. The CDR3 is 12 amino acids. The sequence was obtained from a man in his forties in a cohort exposed to, infected with or recovered from COVID-19 (not recorded which). The sample consisted of PBMCs or T cells enriched from blood (not recorded which). The rearrangement joins TRBV10-2 to TRBJ2-3, with 12 bases that match TRBD2. The CDR3 DNA reads as TGCGCCAGTAGGACTAGCGGGAATACGCAGTATTTT. Translation: CASRTSGNTQYF.